This is a list of T cell receptor beta chains from one sample in a study of CD8+ T cells in alopecia areata. Produced via immunoSEQ multiplex PCR; TCRdb's table is partial and in-frame only. The table records around 190,000 clones, about 64% of them present only once. The sequencing here drew on CD4+ T cells sorted from blood, taken at week 4, from a patient treated with tofacitinib. The receptors were gathered from a human donor with alopecia areata. CDR3s include the opening cysteine and the closing phenylalanine or tryptophan. Fields, in order: J gene, clone size, CDR3 length, D gene, V gene, CDR3 protein, CDR3 DNA. D genes are given only for firm matches. Size is stated for part of the rows, as once, few or many counts, or as a class when the clone is expanded.

J: TRBJ2-5
size: .
length: 15
D: TRBD1
V: TRBV7-9
CDR3: CASSSRDSLRETQYF
DNA: TGTGCCAGCAGCTCCCGGGACAGTCTTCGGGAGACCCAGTACTTC

J: TRBJ2-7
size: .
length: 15
D: .
V: TRBV4-3
CDR3: CASSQVGAGIYEQYF
DNA: TGCGCCAGCAGCCAAGTTGGGGCCGGTATCTACGAGCAGTACTTC

J: TRBJ2-1
size: .
length: 13
D: TRBD2
V: TRBV6-5
CDR3: CASTSGGAREQFF
DNA: TGTGCCAGCACTAGCGGGGGGGCCCGTGAGCAGTTCTTC

J: TRBJ2-2
size: .
length: 18
D: TRBD2
V: TRBV11-2
CDR3: CASSHLGLAGRNTGELFF
DNA: TGTGCCAGCAGCCACCTAGGACTAGCGGGGCGGAACACCGGGGAGCTGTTTTTT

J: TRBJ2-3
size: .
length: 17
D: .
V: TRBV4-3
CDR3: CASSQESDPIRTDTQYF
DNA: TGCGCCAGCAGCCAAGAAAGCGACCCTATTCGCACAGATACGCAGTATTTT

J: TRBJ2-2
size: .
length: 14
D: TRBD2
V: TRBV29-1
CDR3: CSVTSGGNTGELFF
DNA: TGCAGCGTTACTAGCGGGGGGAACACCGGGGAGCTGTTTTTT

J: TRBJ1-2
size: .
length: 14
D: .
V: TRBV5-6
CDR3: CASSLGPPPYGYTF
DNA: TGTGCCAGCAGCTTGGGACCACCCCCCTATGGCTACACCTTC

J: TRBJ2-1
size: few
length: 15
D: .
V: TRBV10-3
CDR3: CAISGAASSYNEQFF
DNA: TGTGCCATCAGTGGAGCGGCGAGCTCCTACAATGAGCAGTTCTTC

J: TRBJ1-2
size: .
length: 12
D: .
V: TRBV4-1
CDR3: CASSQTLNGYTF
DNA: TGCGCCAGCAGCCAAACCCTTAACGGCTACACCTTC

J: TRBJ1-1
size: .
length: 13
D: TRBD1
V: TRBV7-9
CDR3: CATPGAGGLEAFF
DNA: TGTGCCACCCCCGGGGCAGGGGGTCTCGAAGCTTTCTTT

J: TRBJ2-7
size: .
length: 12
D: .
V: TRBV7-9
CDR3: CASSFGRTEQYF
DNA: TGTGCCAGCAGCTTTGGTAGGACCGAGCAGTACTTC

J: TRBJ2-7
size: .
length: 14
D: .
V: TRBV2
CDR3: CASSAQGVGYEQYF
DNA: TGTGCCAGCAGTGCCCAGGGTGTTGGTTACGAGCAGTACTTC

J: TRBJ2-2
size: few
length: 14
D: .
V: TRBV11-2
CDR3: CASSRLTGTGELFF
DNA: TGTGCCAGCAGCCGGCTGACCGGGACCGGGGAGCTGTTTTTT

J: TRBJ2-7
size: .
length: 15
D: TRBD2
V: TRBV4-3
CDR3: CASSHGTSGPYEQYF
DNA: TGCGCCAGCAGCCATGGGACTAGCGGACCCTACGAGCAGTACTTC

J: TRBJ1-5
size: .
length: 14
D: .
V: TRBV30
CDR3: CAWSQGTLGQPQHF
DNA: TGTGCCTGGAGTCAAGGGACGCTCGGTCAGCCCCAGCATTTT

J: TRBJ2-3
size: .
length: 12
D: .
V: TRBV29-1
CDR3: CSVELGGDTQYF
DNA: TGCAGCGTTGAATTAGGGGGAGATACGCAGTATTTT

J: TRBJ1-3
size: .
length: 15
D: .
V: TRBV29-1
CDR3: CSVERQLLSGNTIYF
DNA: TGCAGCGTTGAGAGACAGTTACTCTCTGGAAACACCATATATTTT

J: TRBJ2-7
size: .
length: 14
D: TRBD1
V: TRBV18
CDR3: CASSPPGQPYEQYF
DNA: TGTGCCAGCTCACCACCGGGACAGCCCTACGAGCAGTACTTC

J: TRBJ2-5
size: .
length: 14
D: TRBD2
V: TRBV30
CDR3: CAWSVAGGHETQYF
DNA: TGTGCCTGGAGTGTTGCGGGGGGGCATGAGACCCAGTACTTC

J: TRBJ2-5
size: .
length: 13
D: .
V: TRBV2
CDR3: CASTQGSWETQYF
DNA: TGTGCCAGCACCCAGGGTTCCTGGGAGACCCAGTACTTC

J: TRBJ1-6
size: .
length: 15
D: .
V: TRBV2
CDR3: CASRAGPERNSPLHF
DNA: TGTGCCAGCAGAGCCGGGCCGGAACGAAATTCACCCCTCCACTTT

J: TRBJ2-1
size: .
length: 13
D: TRBD2
V: TRBV29-1
CDR3: CSVVGLAGGQQFF
DNA: TGCAGCGTTGTGGGACTAGCGGGGGGGCAGCAGTTCTTC

J: TRBJ2-1
size: few
length: 13
D: .
V: TRBV18
CDR3: CASSPELGNEQFF
DNA: TGTGCCAGCTCACCAGAACTGGGAAATGAGCAGTTCTTC

J: TRBJ1-1
size: .
length: 13
D: .
V: TRBV30
CDR3: CAWSVLLNTEAFF
DNA: TGTGCCTGGAGTGTACTCCTGAACACTGAAGCTTTCTTT

J: TRBJ1-3
size: .
length: 15
D: .
V: TRBV30
CDR3: CAWSEEGHSGNTIYF
DNA: TGTGCCTGGAGTGAAGAGGGCCACTCTGGAAACACCATATATTTT

J: TRBJ2-7
size: .
length: 14
D: TRBD1
V: TRBV27
CDR3: CASSTTGIGDEQYF
DNA: TGTGCCAGCAGTACGACAGGGATAGGGGACGAGCAGTACTTC

J: TRBJ2-1
size: .
length: 14
D: .
V: TRBV7-6
CDR3: CASSRRDGQGEQFF
DNA: TGTGCCAGCAGCCGACGGGACGGGCAGGGTGAGCAGTTCTTC

J: TRBJ1-5
size: .
length: 14
D: TRBD1
V: TRBV10-1
CDR3: CASSAGTGDQPQHF
DNA: TGCGCCAGCAGTGCCGGGACAGGGGACCAGCCCCAGCATTTT

J: TRBJ2-7
size: .
length: 12
D: .
V: TRBV2
CDR3: CASRRGTYEQYF
DNA: TGTGCCAGCAGGAGGGGCACCTACGAGCAGTACTTC